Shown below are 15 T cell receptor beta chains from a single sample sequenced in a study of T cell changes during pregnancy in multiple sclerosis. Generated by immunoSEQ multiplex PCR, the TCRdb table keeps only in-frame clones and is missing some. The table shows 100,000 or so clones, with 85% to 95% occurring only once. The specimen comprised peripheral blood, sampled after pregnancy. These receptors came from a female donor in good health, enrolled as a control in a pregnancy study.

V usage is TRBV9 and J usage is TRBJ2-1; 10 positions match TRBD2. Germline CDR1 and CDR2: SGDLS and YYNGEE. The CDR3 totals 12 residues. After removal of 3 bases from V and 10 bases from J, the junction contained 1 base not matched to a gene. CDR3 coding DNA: TGTGCCAGCAGCGGTAGCGGGAGGGAGCAGTTCTTC. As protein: CASSGSGREQFF.

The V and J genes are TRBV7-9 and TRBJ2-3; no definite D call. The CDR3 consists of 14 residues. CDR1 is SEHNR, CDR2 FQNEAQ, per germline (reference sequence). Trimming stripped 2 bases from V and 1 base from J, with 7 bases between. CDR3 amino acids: CASSLRDGTDTQYF. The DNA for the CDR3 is TGTGCCAGCAGCTTACGAGATGGCACAGATACGCAGTATTTT.

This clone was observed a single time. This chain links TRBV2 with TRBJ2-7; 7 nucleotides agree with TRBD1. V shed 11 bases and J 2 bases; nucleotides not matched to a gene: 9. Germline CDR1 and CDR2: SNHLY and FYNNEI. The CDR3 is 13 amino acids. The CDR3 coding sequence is TGTGCCGGCTACCGGGACAGTCCCTACGAGCAGTACTTC. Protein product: CAGYRDSPYEQYF.

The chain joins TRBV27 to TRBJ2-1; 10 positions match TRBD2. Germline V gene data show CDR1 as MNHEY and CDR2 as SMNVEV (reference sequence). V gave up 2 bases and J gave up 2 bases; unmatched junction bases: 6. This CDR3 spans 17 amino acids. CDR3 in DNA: TGTGCCAGCAGTTTAATAGCTAGCGGGAGCCCCTACAATGAGCAGTTCTTC. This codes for CASSLIASGSPYNEQFF.

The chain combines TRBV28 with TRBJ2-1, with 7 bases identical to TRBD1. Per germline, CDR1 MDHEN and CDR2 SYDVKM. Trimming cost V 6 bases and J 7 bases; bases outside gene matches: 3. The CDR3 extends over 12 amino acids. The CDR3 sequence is CASSRQGNEQFF. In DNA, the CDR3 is TGTGCCAGCAGCCGACAGGGTAATGAGCAGTTCTTC.

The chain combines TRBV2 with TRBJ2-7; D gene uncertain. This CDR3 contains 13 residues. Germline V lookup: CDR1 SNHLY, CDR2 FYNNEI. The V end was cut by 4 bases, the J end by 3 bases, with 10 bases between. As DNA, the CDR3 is TGTGCCAGCAGTGGCGGCAGTCTCTACGAGCAGTACTTC. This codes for CASSGGSLYEQYF.

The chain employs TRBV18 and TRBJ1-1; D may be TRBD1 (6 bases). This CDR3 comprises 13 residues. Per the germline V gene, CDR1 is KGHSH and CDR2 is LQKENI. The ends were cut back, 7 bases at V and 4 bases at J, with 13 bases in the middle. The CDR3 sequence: CASLADRSTEAFF. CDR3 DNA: TGTGCCAGCTTGGCGGACAGAAGCACTGAAGCTTTCTTT.

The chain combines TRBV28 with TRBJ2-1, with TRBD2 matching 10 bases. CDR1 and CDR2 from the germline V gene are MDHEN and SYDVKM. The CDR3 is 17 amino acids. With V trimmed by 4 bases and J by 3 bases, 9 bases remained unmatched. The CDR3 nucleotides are TGTGCCAGCAGTTCTCCTGGGGCTAGCGGGAGCTACAATGAGCAGTTCTTC. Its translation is CASSSPGASGSYNEQFF.

The CDR3 DNA follows: TGTGCCAGCAGCTCAGGGGGACAGGGGAGGACTCAGCCCCAGCATTTT. This encodes CASSSGGQGRTQPQHF. This chain uses TRBV5-6 with TRBJ1-5, with 10 bases lining up with TRBD1. CDR3 size: 16 residues. Trimming removed 3 bases from V and 6 bases from J; junction bases left unmatched: 9. Germline V gene sequence: CDR1 SGHDT, CDR2 YYEEEE.

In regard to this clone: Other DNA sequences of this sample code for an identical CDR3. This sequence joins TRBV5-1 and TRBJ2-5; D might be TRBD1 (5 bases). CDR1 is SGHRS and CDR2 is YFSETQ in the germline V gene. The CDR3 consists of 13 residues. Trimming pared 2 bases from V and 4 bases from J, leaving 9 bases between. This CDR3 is CASSFGQGETQYF. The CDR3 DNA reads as TGCGCCAGCAGCTTTGGGCAGGGAGAGACCCAGTACTTC.

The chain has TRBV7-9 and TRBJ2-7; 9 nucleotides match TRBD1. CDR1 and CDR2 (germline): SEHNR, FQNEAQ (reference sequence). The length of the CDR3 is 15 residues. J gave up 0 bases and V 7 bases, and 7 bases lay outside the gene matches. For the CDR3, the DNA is TGTGCCAGCACCATGGACAGGGGAAACTCCTACGAGCAGTACTTC. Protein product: CASTMDRGNSYEQYF. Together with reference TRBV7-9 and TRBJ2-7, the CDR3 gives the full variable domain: DTGVSQNPRHKITKRGQNVTFRCDPISEHNRLYWYRQTLGQGPEFLTYFQNEAQLEKSRLLSDRFSAERPKGSFSTLEIQRTEQGDSAMYLCASTMDRGNSYEQYFGPGTRLTVT.

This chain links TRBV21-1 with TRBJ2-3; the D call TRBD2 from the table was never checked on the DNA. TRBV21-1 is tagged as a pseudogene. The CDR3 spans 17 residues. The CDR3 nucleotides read TGTGCCAGCAGCAAAGGGGAGCGGGAGGGTGTCTCAGATACGCAGTATTTT. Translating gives CASSKGEREGVSDTQYF.

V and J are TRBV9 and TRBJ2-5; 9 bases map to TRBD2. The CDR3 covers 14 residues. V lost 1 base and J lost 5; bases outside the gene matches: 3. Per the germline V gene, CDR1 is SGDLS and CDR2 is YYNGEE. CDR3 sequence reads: CASSVRAGGETQYF. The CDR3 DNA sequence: TGTGCCAGCAGCGTAAGAGCGGGAGGTGAGACCCAGTACTTC.

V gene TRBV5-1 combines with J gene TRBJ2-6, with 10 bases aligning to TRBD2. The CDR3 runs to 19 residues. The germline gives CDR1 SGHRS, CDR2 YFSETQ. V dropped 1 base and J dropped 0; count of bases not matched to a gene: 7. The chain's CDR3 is CASSLLAGEARSGANVLTF. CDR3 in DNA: TGCGCCAGCAGCTTGCTAGCGGGAGAGGCACGCTCTGGGGCCAACGTCCTGACTTTC.

Here the CDR3 reads CASSAGQGNQPQHF. Written as DNA, the CDR3 is TGTGCCAGCAGCGCGGGACAGGGGAATCAGCCCCAGCATTTT. J is TRBJ1-5 and V is TRBV2; TRBD1 agrees at 10 bases. This CDR3 region has 14 residues. Germline CDR1 SNHLY, CDR2 FYNNEI. V lost 6 bases and J lost 4; bases outside the gene matches: 3.